This T cell receptor (beta chain) was identified in a study of cytomegalovirus exposure and HLA in healthy donors. Notes on the study in general: Rarity characterized most TCR sequences, yet some public TCRs appeared in many donors.

This CDR3 contains 14 residues. The germline V gene has CDR1 MNHEY and CDR2 SVGAGI. Unmatched junction bases numbered 3, after V lost 5 bases and J lost 2 bases. Comments on this clone: Its antigen is still unknown.

Some clones are missing from TCRdb's copy, which holds only in-frame ones; the method was immunoSEQ multiplex PCR. The sample has fewer than 120,000 clones, over 75% seen once; the top ten hold 1.4%. This clonotype was obtained from a woman aged 25 to 39 in good health and CMV-seropositive. This chain uses TRBV6-5 with TRBJ2-1; 7 bases are shared with TRBD2. Sequenced input: PBMCs. CDR3 nucleotide sequence: TGTGCCAGCAGTGGCGGGGGTGCCTACAATGAGCAGTTCTTC. Amino acids: CASSGGGAYNEQFF.